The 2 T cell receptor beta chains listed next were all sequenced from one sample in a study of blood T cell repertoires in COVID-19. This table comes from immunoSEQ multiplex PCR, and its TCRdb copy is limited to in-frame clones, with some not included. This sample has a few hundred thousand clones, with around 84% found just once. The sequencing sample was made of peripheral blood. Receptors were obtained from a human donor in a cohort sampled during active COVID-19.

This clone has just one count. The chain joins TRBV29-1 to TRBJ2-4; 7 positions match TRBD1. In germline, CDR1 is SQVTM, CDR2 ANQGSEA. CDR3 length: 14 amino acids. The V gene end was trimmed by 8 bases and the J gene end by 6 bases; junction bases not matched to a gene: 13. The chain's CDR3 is CSFRTGASLNIQYF. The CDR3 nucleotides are TGCAGCTTCCGAACAGGGGCGAGCTTAAACATTCAGTACTTC.

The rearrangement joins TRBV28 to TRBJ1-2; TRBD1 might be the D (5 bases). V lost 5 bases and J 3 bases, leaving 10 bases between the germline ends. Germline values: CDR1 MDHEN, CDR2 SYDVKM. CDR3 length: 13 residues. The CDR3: CASSPTVDYGYTF. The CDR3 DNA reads TGTGCCAGCAGTCCGACAGTTGACTATGGCTACACCTTC.